The entry below gives a single T cell receptor beta chain sequence along with its context. The CDR3 sequence is 15 residues long. CDR1 is SNHLY, CDR2 FYNNEI, per germline. Unmatched junction bases numbered 8, after V lost 5 bases and J lost 9 bases. Participants had their cohort set by participant-reported clinical history. These data come from a study of blood T cell repertoires in COVID-19. Sequencing used immunoSEQ multiplex PCR; TCRdb keeps in-frame clones, though not all of them. The sample carries 150,000 to 170,000 clones, roughly four fifths recorded once. Sequencing was done on a sample of PBMCs or T cells enriched from blood (not recorded which). The receptor was isolated from a man in his fifties or sixties who had recovered from COVID-19. The chain employs TRBV2 and TRBJ2-5; 14 bases are a match to TRBD2. The CDR3 DNA sequence: TGTGCCAGCAGTCTCCCGGGACTAGCGGGGGTTGCCCAGTACTTC. Translating it yields CASSLPGLAGVAQYF.